The source of this TCR beta chain is a study of T cell repertoires in cytomegalovirus infection (dated by TCRdb to the late 2010s). About the investigation overall: The peptide stimulations were aimed at well-studied HLA-B-restricted epitopes as well as recently identified HLA-C-restricted CMV epitopes, whose presentation resists viral immunomodulation. Because public TCR beta signatures pointed to carriage of CMV infection together with the matching HLA type, the HLA type of each donor mattered for the analysis. The paper as a whole reports these results and caveats: In both this cohort and an independent cohort of 350 to 400 donors, the cumulative frequency of public TCR beta family members distinguished carriers of CMV infection plus the relevant HLA type. The ex vivo response was dominated by HLA-C-restricted CMV-specific TCR beta clonotypes, which also provided the single most frequent clonotype in two of eight donors.

The treatment or condition label of this sample denotes: in vitro stimulation with specific CMV peptide epitopes to enrich CMV-specific T cells. The sample was run on an Illumina HiSeq 1500. TCRdb trimmed the raw reads at Q25, called clones with MiXCR and kept productive beta chains. Rows matching on CDR3 protein sequence are summarized as one entry with the most common DNA and genes. A total of around 900,000 distinct CDR3 sequences appear in this sample, roughly a third of them only once. The ten largest clones capture about an eighth of the sample. This clonotype was observed many times. The specificity of this receptor is unknown. No base qualities exist here, and no much larger clone lies one base off it. This specimen consisted of cultured CD8+ T cells from PBMCs, obtained from culture after CMV antigen stimulation. This clonotype originated in a human donor in good health (CMV status not recorded). Some clones in this sample may be carry-over from other donors' samples.

The CDR3: CASSLVYVRNEQFF. The nucleotide sequence reads as follows: TGTGCCAGCAGCTTAGTGTACGTTCGGAATGAGCAGTTCTTC. The sequence joins TRBV7-2 to TRBJ2-1; confidence is insufficient to name the D gene. Trimming takes 1 base from V and 7 bases from J, and the germline ends sit 11 bases apart. In the germline V gene, CDR1 corresponds to SGHTA and CDR2 to FQGNSA. The CDR3 spans 14 residues, from the cysteine through the phenylalanine. The sequence is cut down to CDR3 DNA, 42 bases in frame from base 1.